The sequence of this T cell receptor beta chain was determined in a study of CD8 T cells in Susac syndrome. General study findings and limits: Maximal CD8+ clonal expansion in Susac was observed within TEMRA cells and among active patients. In total CD8+ repertoires, 15 to 20 Susac-specific public clones were found, and in CD8+ TEMRA repertoires, five were found. The authors acknowledged that the study's TCR sequencing and HLA analysis involved relatively few individuals.

The study sequenced TCR beta in blood CD8+ and CD4+ T cells. This CDR3 is 16 amino acids long. The germline V gene encodes CDR1 SNHLY and CDR2 FYNNEI. V shed 8 bases, J shed 2 bases, and the junction held 13 bases outside the gene matches. This clonotype was observed once. What it binds is not known. Random hexamers served to reverse transcribe roughly 0.45 to 1 ug RNA. TCRdb re-derived calls from the immunoSEQ multiplex PCR reads in MiXCR, one entry per CDR3 protein. This table holds 75,000 to 95,000 distinct CDR3 sequences, roughly 95% found once. Sequenced: CD8+ T cells from PBMCs. This sequence was found in a human donor with Susac syndrome. This sequence joins TRBV2 and TRBJ2-5; 8 bases fit TRBD2. The CDR3 sequence: CASSSGAGDIQETQYF. CDR3 nucleotide sequence: TGTGCCAGCTCCTCGGGAGCGGGGGATATTCAAGAGACCCAGTACTTC.